The clone carrying this TCR beta chain was observed a handful of times. It was with a sample-barcoded 5' primer and a J-beta primer mix that a second PCR of about 6 to 12 cycles was run. TCRdb recomputed calls from the 5' RACE reads with MiXCR, one row per CDR3 protein. The sample consists of roughly 2 million distinct CDR3 sequences, 40% to 55% of them appearing once. This entry comes from a study of blood T cells in healthy people across ages. The CDR3 has 17 amino acids. The sequence was collected from a woman aged 40 to 50 in good health. The chain carries TRBV21-1 and TRBJ2-4. TRBV21-1 is a recognized pseudogene. The material sequenced was blood. This CDR3 is CASSKPEQKLAKNIQYF. DNA for the CDR3: TGTGCCAGCAGCAAACCGGAACAGAAACTAGCCAAAAACATTCAGTACTTC.